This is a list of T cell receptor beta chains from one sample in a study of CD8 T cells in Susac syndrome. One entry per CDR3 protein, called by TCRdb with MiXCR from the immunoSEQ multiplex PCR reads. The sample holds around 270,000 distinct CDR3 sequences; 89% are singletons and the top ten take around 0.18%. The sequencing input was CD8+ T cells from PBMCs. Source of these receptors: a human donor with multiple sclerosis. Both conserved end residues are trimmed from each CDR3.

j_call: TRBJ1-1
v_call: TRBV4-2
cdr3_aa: ASSPTGTGGVLYTEAF

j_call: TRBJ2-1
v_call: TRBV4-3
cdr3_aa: ASSHSLEQGAYNEQF

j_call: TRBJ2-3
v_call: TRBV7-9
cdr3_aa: ASSYGFGGTDTQY

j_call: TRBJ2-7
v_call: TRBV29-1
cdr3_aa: SVEVPHLDRLSYEQY

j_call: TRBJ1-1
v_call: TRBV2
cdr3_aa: ASSVRESEAF

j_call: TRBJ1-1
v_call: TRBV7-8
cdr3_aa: ASSASVQNPAEAF

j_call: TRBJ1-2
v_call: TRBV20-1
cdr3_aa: SAKSGDGYT

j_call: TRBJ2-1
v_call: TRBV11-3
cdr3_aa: ASSGFSGREGLYDNEQF

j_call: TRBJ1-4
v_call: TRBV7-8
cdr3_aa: ASSLGPLGTNEKLF

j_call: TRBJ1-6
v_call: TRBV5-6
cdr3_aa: ASSSIRTGGESPLH

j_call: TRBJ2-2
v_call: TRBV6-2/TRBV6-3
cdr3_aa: ASSSAGELF

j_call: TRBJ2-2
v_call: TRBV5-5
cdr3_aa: ASSLEGLAVDTGELF

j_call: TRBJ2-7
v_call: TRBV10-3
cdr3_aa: AISVDSTYEQY

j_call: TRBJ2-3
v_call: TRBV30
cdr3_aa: AWSVLPTGDTQY

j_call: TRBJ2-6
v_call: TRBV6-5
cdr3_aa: ASSYGQGSSGANVLT